Below, 9 T cell receptor beta chains from the same sample are listed, as sequenced in a study of shared clonotypes between healthy human individuals. The naive CD8 subset, CD45RO-negative cells positively selected for CCR7, excluded terminally differentiated effector memory CD45RA+ cells. Repertoires were generated with immunoSEQ multiplex PCR, while TCRdb's copy carries only in-frame clones and drops some. Among 2 million to 2.5 million clones listed, about 93% were seen once. Sequenced: naive CD8+ T cells from PBMCs. Every receptor here comes from a man younger than 35 in good health. Some clones in this sample may be carry-over from other donors' samples.

The rearrangement uses TRBV4-3 and TRBJ2-1; 9 bases match TRBD2. The CDR3 is 19 amino acids. V trimming: 0 bases; J trimming: 10 bases; junction bases outside the gene matches: 19. Germline V gives CDR1 LGHNA, CDR2 YSLEER. CDR3 residues: CASSQDSLLSPAGGKEQFF. The CDR3 bases are TGCGCCAGCAGCCAAGATTCACTGCTCTCCCCGGCGGGGGGGAAAGAGCAGTTCTTC.

The gene calls are TRBV7-9 and TRBJ1-1; TRBD1 matches at 8 bases. The germline V gene encodes CDR1 SEHNR and CDR2 FQNEAQ (reference sequence). The CDR3 is 15 residues long. Trimming at V came to 0 bases and at J to 4 bases, leaving 4 bases not matched to a gene. The CDR3 nucleotides are TGTGCCAGCAGCTTAGCAGACAGGGGCGGCACTGAAGCTTTCTTT. This encodes CASSLADRGGTEAFF.

The chain links TRBV7-6 to TRBJ2-7; TRBD2 is a possible D gene (5 bases). The V gene lost 5 bases and the J gene lost 2 bases, with 19 bases spanning the gap. The CDR3 covers 16 residues. Germline V lookup: CDR1 SGHVS, CDR2 FNYEAQ. CDR3 bases: TGTGCCAGCAGCGAATCCAGAGGGCACTCCGCCTACGAGCAGTACTTC. Its translation is CASSESRGHSAYEQYF. Using reference TRBV7-6 and TRBJ2-7 for the parts outside the CDR3, the full variable domain is GAGVSQSPRYKVTKRGQDVALRCDPISGHVSLYWYRQALGQGPEFLTYFNYEAQQDKSGLPNDRFSAERPEGSISTLTIQRTEQRDSAMYRCASSESRGHSAYEQYFGPGTRLTVT.

The chain links TRBV27 to TRBJ2-4; TRBD2 agrees at 12 bases. The CDR3 is 16 residues long. V lost 6 bases and J lost 2; bases outside the gene matches: 5. Germline loops: CDR1 MNHEY, CDR2 SMNVEV (reference sequence). The CDR3 region has the DNA TGTGCCAGCAGAACGACTAGCGGGAGAACCAAAAACATTCAGTACTTC. Its protein is CASRTTSGRTKNIQYF.

The chain is built from TRBV6-5 and TRBJ2-5, with 9 positions matching TRBD1. The CDR3 spans 15 residues. CDR1 and CDR2 (germline): MNHEY, SVGAGI. The ends lost 6 bases at V and 1 base at J; junction bases unmatched: 6. In DNA form, the CDR3 reads TGTGCCAGCAGCCTGGGACAGGGCGTCCAAGAGACCCAGTACTTC. Amino acid sequence: CASSLGQGVQETQYF.

The chain is built from TRBV11-2 and TRBJ2-7, with TRBD2 as a possible D gene (5 bases). Germline V gives CDR1 SGHAT, CDR2 FQNNGV. Deletions cut 3 bases from V and 3 bases from J, with 18 bases between. The CDR3 sequence is 16 residues long. CDR3 amino acids: CASSFVVGAQVYEQYF. The CDR3 coding sequence is TGTGCCAGCAGCTTCGTTGTGGGAGCGCAGGTCTACGAGCAGTACTTC.

V and J are TRBV27 and TRBJ2-1; 9 bases are a match to TRBD2. CDR1 is MNHEY and CDR2 is SMNVEV in the germline V gene (reference sequence). The CDR3 loop spans 16 amino acids. V trimming: 3 bases; J trimming: 8 bases; junction bases outside the gene matches: 11. The DNA for the CDR3 is TGTGCCAGCAGTTTTGCCGGCGGGAGGGGTATACATGAGCAGTTCTTC. It translates to CASSFAGGRGIHEQFF.

The chain employs TRBV4-1 and TRBJ2-7; 9 nucleotides align to TRBD1. The trim removed 0 bases at V and 4 bases at J, leaving 7 bases unmatched. From germline, CDR1 is MGHRA and CDR2 YSYEKL. CDR3 length: 16 residues. CDR3 region: CASSQDLDRGRYEQYF. The CDR3 nucleotides read TGCGCCAGCAGCCAAGATCTCGACAGGGGGAGGTACGAGCAGTACTTC.

This chain connects TRBV27 to TRBJ1-1; possible D gene TRBD1, 6 bases. This CDR3 is 16 amino acids long. V was cut by 2 bases and J by 5 bases, with 18 bases left in between. CDR1 and CDR2 (germline): MNHEY, SMNVEV (reference sequence). This chain's CDR3 is CASSLTWGAMGTEAFF. The CDR3 nucleotides read TGTGCCAGCAGTTTAACCTGGGGGGCAATGGGGACTGAAGCTTTCTTT.